This TCR beta chain was captured by sequencing in a study of OX40 agonist ivuxolimab in advanced cancers. Study in general: From roughly 23 to 85 years was the age range, with a mean of about 56 years, and around 83% were male. Two cutaneous melanoma patients and one hepatocellular carcinoma patient, three in all, had partial responses.

Blood sampling took place at baseline, cycle 4 day 1, and cycle 7 day 1. TCRdb's table, derived via immunoSEQ multiplex PCR, lists solely in-frame clones and lacks some. The data hold tens of thousands of clones, with around 89% observed a single time. Here the sequenced sample was CD4+ or CD8+ T cells sorted from blood, taken in a trial of the OX40 agonist ivuxolimab. The source of this sequence is an adult with an advanced solid tumor such as melanoma, head and neck, liver or kidney cancer.

The CDR3 nucleotides read TGCAGCGCGGAGGACAGGGGAAACTATGGCTACACCTTC. It yields the protein CSAEDRGNYGYTF. This chain uses TRBV29-1 with TRBJ1-2; 9 bases are a match to TRBD1. CDR3 length: 13 amino acids. J gave up 2 bases and V 7 bases, and 5 bases lay outside the gene matches. Germline loops: CDR1 SQVTM, CDR2 ANQGSEA.